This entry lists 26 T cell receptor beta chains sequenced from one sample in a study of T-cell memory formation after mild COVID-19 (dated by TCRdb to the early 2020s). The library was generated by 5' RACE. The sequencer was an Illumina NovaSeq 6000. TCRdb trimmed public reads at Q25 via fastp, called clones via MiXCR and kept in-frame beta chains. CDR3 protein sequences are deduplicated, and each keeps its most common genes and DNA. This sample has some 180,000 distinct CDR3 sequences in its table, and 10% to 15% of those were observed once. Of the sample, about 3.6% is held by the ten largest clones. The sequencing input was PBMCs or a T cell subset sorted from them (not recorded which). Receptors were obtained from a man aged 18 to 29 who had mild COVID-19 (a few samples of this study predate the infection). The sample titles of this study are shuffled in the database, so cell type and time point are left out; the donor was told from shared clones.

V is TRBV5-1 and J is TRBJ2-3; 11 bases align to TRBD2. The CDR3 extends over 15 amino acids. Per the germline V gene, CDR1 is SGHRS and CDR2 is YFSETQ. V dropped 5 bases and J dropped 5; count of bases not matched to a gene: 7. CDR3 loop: CASRQLAGEVDTQYF. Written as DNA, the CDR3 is TGCGCCAGCAGGCAACTAGCGGGGGAGGTAGATACGCAGTATTTT.

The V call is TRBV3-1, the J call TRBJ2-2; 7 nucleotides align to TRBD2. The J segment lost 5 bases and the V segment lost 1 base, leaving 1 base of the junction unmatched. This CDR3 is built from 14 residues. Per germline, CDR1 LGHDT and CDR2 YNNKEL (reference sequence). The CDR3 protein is CASSQAGGTGELFF. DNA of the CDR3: TGTGCCAGCAGCCAAGCCGGGGGGACCGGGGAGCTGTTTTTT.

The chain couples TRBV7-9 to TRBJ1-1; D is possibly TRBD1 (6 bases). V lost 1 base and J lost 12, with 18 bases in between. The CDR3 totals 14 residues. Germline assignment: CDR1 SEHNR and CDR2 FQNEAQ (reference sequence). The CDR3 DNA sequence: TGTGCCAGCAGCTTAGACCAGCACAGGGCTGTGACTTTCTTT. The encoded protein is CASSLDQHRAVTFF. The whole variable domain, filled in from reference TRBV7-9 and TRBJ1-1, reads DTGVSQNPRHKITKRGQNVTFRCDPISEHNRLYWYRQTLGQGPEFLTYFQNEAQLEKSRLLSDRFSAERPKGSFSTLEIQRTEQGDSAMYLCASSLDQHRAVTFFGQGTRLTVV.

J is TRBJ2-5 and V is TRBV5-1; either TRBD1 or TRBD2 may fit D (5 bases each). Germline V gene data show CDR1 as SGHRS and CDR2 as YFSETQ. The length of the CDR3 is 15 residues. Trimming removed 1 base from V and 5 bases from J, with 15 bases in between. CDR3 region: CASSLTGLADETQYF. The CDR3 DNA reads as TGCGCCAGCAGCTTGACGGGGCTGGCGGATGAGACCCAGTACTTC.

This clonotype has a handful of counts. The CDR3 spells CASTPGRLGEQFF. The CDR3 bases are TGTGCCAGCACCCCAGGACGGTTAGGGGAGCAGTTCTTC. The rearrangement joins TRBV11-2 to TRBJ2-1; D remains ambiguous. Germline CDR1 is SGHAT and CDR2 is FQNNGV. CDR3 length: 13 amino acids. V was trimmed by 7 bases and J by 10 bases, leaving 17 bases between them.

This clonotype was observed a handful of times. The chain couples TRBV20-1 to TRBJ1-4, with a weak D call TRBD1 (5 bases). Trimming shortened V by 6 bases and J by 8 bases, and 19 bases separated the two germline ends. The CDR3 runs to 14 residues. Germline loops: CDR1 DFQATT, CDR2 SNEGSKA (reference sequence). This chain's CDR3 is CSAPPWGREEKLFF. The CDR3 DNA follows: TGCAGTGCCCCACCGTGGGGGAGAGAGGAAAAACTGTTTTTT.

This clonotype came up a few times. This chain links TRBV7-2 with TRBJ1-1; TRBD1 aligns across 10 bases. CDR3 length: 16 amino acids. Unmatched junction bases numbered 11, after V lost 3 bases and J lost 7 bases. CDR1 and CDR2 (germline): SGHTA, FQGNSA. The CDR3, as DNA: TGTGCCAGCAGCTTTTTTAAGCCGACAGGGGGCGGTGAAGCTTTCTTT. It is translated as CASSFFKPTGGGEAFF.

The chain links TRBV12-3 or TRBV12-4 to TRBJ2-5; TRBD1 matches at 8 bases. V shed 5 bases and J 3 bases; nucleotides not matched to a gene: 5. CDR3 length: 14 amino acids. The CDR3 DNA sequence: TGTGCCAGCAGTACTTTGGACAGGGAAGAGACCCAGTACTTC. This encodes CASSTLDREETQYF.

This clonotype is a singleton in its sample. The CDR3 DNA is TGTGCCAGCAGTCTGGACAGGACTCAGCCCCAGCATTTT. This gives the protein CASSLDRTQPQHF. The rearrangement uses TRBV6-5 and TRBJ1-5; 7 bases fit TRBD1. The length of the CDR3 is 13 residues. Germline V gene lookup returns CDR1 MNHEY and CDR2 SVGAGI. The V gene end was trimmed by 5 bases and the J gene end by 6 bases; junction bases not matched to a gene: 4.

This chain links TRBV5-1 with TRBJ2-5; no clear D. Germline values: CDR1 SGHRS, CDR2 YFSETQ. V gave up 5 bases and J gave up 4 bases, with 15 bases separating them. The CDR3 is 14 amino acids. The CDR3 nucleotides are TGCGCCAGCAGTTTTGGGGAAGTAGTAGAGACCCAGTACTTC. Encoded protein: CASSFGEVVETQYF.

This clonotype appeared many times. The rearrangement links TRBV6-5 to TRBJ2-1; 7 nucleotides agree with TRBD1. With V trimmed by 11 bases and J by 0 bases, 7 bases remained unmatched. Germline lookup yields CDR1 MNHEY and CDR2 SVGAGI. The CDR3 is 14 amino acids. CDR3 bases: TGTGCCTCAAGGGGGCCCAGCTCCTACAATGAGCAGTTCTTC. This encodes CASRGPSSYNEQFF.

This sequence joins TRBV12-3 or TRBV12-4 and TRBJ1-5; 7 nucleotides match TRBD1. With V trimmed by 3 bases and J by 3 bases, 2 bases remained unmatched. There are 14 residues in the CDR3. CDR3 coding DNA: TGTGCCAGCAGTTTTGAGGGGGCCAATCAGCCCCAGCATTTT. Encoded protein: CASSFEGANQPQHF.

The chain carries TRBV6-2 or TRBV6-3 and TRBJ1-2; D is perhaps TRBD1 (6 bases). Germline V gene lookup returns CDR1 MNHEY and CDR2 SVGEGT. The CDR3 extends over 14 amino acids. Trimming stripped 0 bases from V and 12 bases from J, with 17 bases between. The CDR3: CASSYSAYREYDTF. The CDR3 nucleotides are TGTGCCAGCAGTTACTCGGCCTACAGGGAGTACGACACCTTC.

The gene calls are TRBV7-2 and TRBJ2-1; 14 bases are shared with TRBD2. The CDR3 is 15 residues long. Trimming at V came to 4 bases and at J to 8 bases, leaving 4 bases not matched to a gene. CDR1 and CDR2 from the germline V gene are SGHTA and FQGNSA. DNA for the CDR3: TGTGCCAGCAGCTCAGGACTAGCGGGGGGCTATGAGCAGTTCTTC. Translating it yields CASSSGLAGGYEQFF.

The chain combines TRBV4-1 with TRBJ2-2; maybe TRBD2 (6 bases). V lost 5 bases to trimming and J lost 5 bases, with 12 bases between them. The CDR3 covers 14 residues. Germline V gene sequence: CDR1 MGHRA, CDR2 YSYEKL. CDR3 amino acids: CASSEVGGTGELFF. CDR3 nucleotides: TGCGCCAGCAGCGAAGTGGGGGGTACCGGGGAGCTGTTTTTT.

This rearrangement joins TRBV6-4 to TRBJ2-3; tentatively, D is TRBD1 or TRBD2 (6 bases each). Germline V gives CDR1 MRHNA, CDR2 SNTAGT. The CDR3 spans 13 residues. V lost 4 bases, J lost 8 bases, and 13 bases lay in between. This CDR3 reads CASSGQGGGTQYF. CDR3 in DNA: TGTGCCAGCAGTGGCCAAGGAGGGGGTACGCAGTATTTT.

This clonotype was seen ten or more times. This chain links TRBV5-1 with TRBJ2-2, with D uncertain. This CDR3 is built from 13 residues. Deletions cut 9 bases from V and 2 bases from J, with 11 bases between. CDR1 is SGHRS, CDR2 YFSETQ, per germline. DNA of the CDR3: TGCGCCACCCGGGTGTCCAACACCGGGGAGCTGTTTTTT. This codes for CATRVSNTGELFF.

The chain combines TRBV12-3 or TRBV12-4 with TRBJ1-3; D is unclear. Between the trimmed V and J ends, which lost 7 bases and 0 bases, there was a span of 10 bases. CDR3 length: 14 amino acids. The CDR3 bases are TGTGCCAGCAATTTGAAGAGCTCTGGAAACACCATATATTTT. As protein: CASNLKSSGNTIYF.

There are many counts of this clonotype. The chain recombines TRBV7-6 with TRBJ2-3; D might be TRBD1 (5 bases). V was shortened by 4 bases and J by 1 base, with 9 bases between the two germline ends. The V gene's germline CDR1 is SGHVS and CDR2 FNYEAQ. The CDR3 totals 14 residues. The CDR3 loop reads CASSSGQGTDTQYF. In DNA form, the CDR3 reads TGTGCCAGCAGCTCCGGACAAGGCACAGATACGCAGTATTTT.

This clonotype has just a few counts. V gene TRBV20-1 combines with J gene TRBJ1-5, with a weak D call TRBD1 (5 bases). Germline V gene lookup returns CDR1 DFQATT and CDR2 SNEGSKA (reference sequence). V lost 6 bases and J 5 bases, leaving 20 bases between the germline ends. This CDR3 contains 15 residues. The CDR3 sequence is CSALRPGTVYQPQHF. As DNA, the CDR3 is TGCAGTGCCCTACGCCCCGGGACGGTTTATCAGCCCCAGCATTTT.

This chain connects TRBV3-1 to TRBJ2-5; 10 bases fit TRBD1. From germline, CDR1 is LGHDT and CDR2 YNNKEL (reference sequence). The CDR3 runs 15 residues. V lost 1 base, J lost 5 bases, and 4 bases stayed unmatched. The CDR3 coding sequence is TGTGCCAGCAGCCAAGGTGGGACAGGGGTTGAGACCCAGTACTTC. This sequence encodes CASSQGGTGVETQYF.

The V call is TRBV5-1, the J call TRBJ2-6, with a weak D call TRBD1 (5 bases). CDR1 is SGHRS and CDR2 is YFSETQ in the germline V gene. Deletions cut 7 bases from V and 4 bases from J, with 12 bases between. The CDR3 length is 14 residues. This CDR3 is CASYTTAGANVLTF. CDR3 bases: TGCGCCAGCTATACGACAGCCGGGGCCAACGTCCTGACTTTC.

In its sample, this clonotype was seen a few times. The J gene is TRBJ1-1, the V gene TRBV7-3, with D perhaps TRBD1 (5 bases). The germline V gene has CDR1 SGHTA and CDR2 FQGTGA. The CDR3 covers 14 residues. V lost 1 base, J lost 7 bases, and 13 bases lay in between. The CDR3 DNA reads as TGTGCCAGCAGCTTAATTTCGGGGCAAGGTGAAGCTTTCTTT. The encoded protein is CASSLISGQGEAFF.

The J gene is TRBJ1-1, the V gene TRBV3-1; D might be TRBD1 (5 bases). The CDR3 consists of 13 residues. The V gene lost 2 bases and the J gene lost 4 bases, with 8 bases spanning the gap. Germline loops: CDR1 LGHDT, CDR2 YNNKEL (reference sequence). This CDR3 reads CASSQRGGTEAFF. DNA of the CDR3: TGTGCCAGCAGCCAAAGGGGTGGCACTGAAGCTTTCTTT.

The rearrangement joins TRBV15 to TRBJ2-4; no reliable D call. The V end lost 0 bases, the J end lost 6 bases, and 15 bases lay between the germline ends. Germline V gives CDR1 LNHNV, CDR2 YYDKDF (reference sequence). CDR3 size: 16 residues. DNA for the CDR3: TGTGCCACCAGCAGAGATAACCTACTTGGCGGAAACATTCAGTACTTC. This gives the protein CATSRDNLLGGNIQYF. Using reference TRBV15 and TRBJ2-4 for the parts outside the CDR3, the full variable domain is DAMVIQNPRYQVTQFGKPVTLSCSQTLNHNVMYWYQQKSSQAPKLLFHYYDKDFNNEADTPDNFQSRRPNTSFCFLDIRSPGLGDTAMYLCATSRDNLLGGNIQYFGAGTRLSVL.

CDR3 sequence reads: CASSQARVPQQYF. CDR3 DNA: TGTGCCAGCAGCCAAGCGAGGGTACCCCAGCAGTACTTC. V usage is TRBV3-2 and J usage is TRBJ2-7; the D segment call TRBD2 is taken from the table without a DNA check. TRBV3-2 is a listed pseudogene. There are 13 residues in the CDR3.